Presented here are 14 T cell receptor beta chains from one specimen sequenced in a study of blood T cell repertoires in COVID-19. TCRdb keeps only in-frame clones here, not all; method: immunoSEQ multiplex PCR. In the table there are 110,000 or so clones, approximately 90% of which are singletons. The sequencing input was peripheral blood. The receptors stem from a woman between 50 and 59 years old with acute or convalescent COVID-19.

J is TRBJ1-5 and V is TRBV28, with TRBD1 matching over 9 bases. Looked up from germline, CDR1 is MDHEN and CDR2 is SYDVKM. J was trimmed by 1 base and V by 5 bases; bases with no gene match: 3. The CDR3 totals 15 residues. CDR3 coding DNA: TGTGCCAGCAGTCTCGGACAGGGGAGCAATCAGCCCCAGCATTTT. Its translation: CASSLGQGSNQPQHF.

The rearrangement uses TRBV7-9 and TRBJ2-7, with 8 positions matching TRBD2. CDR1 is SEHNR, CDR2 FQNEAQ, per germline (reference sequence). There are 17 residues in the CDR3. J was trimmed by 3 bases and V by 2 bases; bases with no gene match: 12. Written as DNA, the CDR3 is TGTGCCAGCAGCTTATTCGGGGGGGAGCATTTGGGCTACGAGCAGTACTTC. It yields the protein CASSLFGGEHLGYEQYF.

The CDR3 reads CASSLLRLAPDEQYF. The DNA for the CDR3 is TGTGCCAGCAGCTTATTGCGACTAGCGCCCGACGAGCAGTACTTC. The chain recombines TRBV7-8 with TRBJ2-7; 8 bases map to TRBD2. This CDR3 is 15 amino acids long. The junction had 8 bases not matched to a gene; V was cut back by 2 bases and J by 5 bases. Germline V CDR1 and CDR2: SGHVS, FQNEAQ.

The chain employs TRBV11-2 and TRBJ1-2; 12 bases fit TRBD1. The length of the CDR3 is 15 residues. V lost 8 bases and J lost 5; bases outside the gene matches: 9. CDR1 SGHAT and CDR2 FQNNGV come from the germline V gene. The CDR3 region has the DNA TGTGCCAGCTCTCCCGGGACAGGGGGCCTATATGGCTACACCTTC. Encoded protein: CASSPGTGGLYGYTF.

This clone came up once. The CDR3 nucleotides are TGTGCCAGCAGCACACAGGGCTACGAGCAGTACTTC. Translation gives CASSTQGYEQYF. The chain links TRBV13 to TRBJ2-7; possible D gene TRBD1, 6 bases. Germline V gene data show CDR1 as PRHDT and CDR2 as FYEKMQ (reference sequence). CDR3 length: 12 amino acids. V lost 5 bases and J 3 bases, leaving 8 bases between the germline ends.

The chain is built from TRBV7-2 and TRBJ1-5; TRBD1 matches at 8 bases. The CDR3 length is 15 residues. V trimming: 0 bases; J trimming: 7 bases; junction bases outside the gene matches: 5. CDR1 is SGHTA, CDR2 FQGNSA, per germline. The CDR3 nucleotides read TGTGCCAGCAGCTTAGCCCTACAGGGGGGGCAGCCCCAGCATTTT. Translating it yields CASSLALQGGQPQHF.

This rearrangement joins TRBV19 to TRBJ1-1; D not resolved. Germline-derived CDR1 and CDR2 are LNHDA and SQIVND (reference sequence). CDR3 length: 14 amino acids. V dropped 5 bases and J dropped 1 base, with 11 bases sitting between them. The CDR3 reads CASSLGSSNTEAFF. CDR3 coding DNA: TGTGCCAGTAGTTTGGGCAGTTCGAACACTGAAGCTTTCTTT. The full variable domain, its missing parts supplied by reference TRBV19 and TRBJ1-1, is DGGITQSPKYLFRKEGQNVTLSCEQNLNHDAMYWYRQDPGQGLRLIYYSQIVNDFQKGDIAEGYSVSREKKESFPLTVTSAQKNPTAFYLCASSLGSSNTEAFFGQGTRLTVV.

This chain connects TRBV5-6 to TRBJ1-5; 9 positions agree with TRBD1. This CDR3 is 16 amino acids long. Germline V CDR1 and CDR2: SGHDT, YYEEEE. Unmatched junction bases numbered 7, after V lost 3 bases and J lost 3 bases. CDR3 region: CASSSGQGTPNQPQHF. In nucleotides, the CDR3 is TGTGCCAGCAGCTCTGGACAGGGGACTCCCAATCAGCCCCAGCATTTT.

The gene calls are TRBV19 and TRBJ1-5; possibly TRBD1 for D (6 bases). The CDR3 contains 12 residues. CDR1 and CDR2 from the germline V gene are LNHDA and SQIVND (reference sequence). Trimming removed 8 bases from V and 3 bases from J, with 8 bases in between. The CDR3 region has the DNA TGTGCCAGTCACAGGGACAATCAGCCCCAGCATTTT. Its protein product is CASHRDNQPQHF.

V gene TRBV7-2 combines with J gene TRBJ2-5; D remains ambiguous. Germline values: CDR1 SGHTA, CDR2 FQGNSA. Trimming took off 4 bases at V and 3 bases at J, with 3 bases between the two ends. CDR3 length: 11 residues. The CDR3 DNA sequence: TGTGCCAGCAGCTCTGAAGAGACCCAGTACTTC. Translating gives CASSSEETQYF.

The CDR3 is CASSLTGGLTYGYTF. CDR3 in DNA: TGTGCCAGCAGCTTAACAGGGGGCCTGACTTATGGCTACACCTTC. The chain joins TRBV7-9 to TRBJ1-2; TRBD1 agrees at 9 bases. Losses at the gene ends were 2 bases for V and 5 bases for J; bases not matched to a gene: 6. The CDR3 has 15 amino acids. CDR1 is SEHNR and CDR2 is FQNEAQ in the germline V gene (reference sequence). The full variable domain, rest sourced from reference TRBV7-9 and TRBJ1-2, is DTGVSQNPRHKITKRGQNVTFRCDPISEHNRLYWYRQTLGQGPEFLTYFQNEAQLEKSRLLSDRFSAERPKGSFSTLEIQRTEQGDSAMYLCASSLTGGLTYGYTFGSGTRLTVV.

The chain combines TRBV27 with TRBJ2-7, with 9 bases that match TRBD1. Germline-derived CDR1 and CDR2 are MNHEY and SMNVEV (reference sequence). This CDR3 has 16 residues. V lost 4 bases to trimming and J lost 7 bases; unmatched junction nucleotides: 14. The CDR3 reads CASSSTHRTGVREQYF. DNA of the CDR3: TGTGCCAGCAGTTCCACTCACAGGACAGGGGTTAGGGAGCAGTACTTC.

The V call is TRBV7-8, the J call TRBJ2-3; 12 bases map to TRBD2. Germline CDR1 SGHVS, CDR2 FQNEAQ. The length of the CDR3 is 16 residues. The V and J ends lost 4 bases and 2 bases, in that order; junction bases with no gene match: 4. CDR3 nucleotide sequence: TGTGCCAGCAGCTCTAGGACTAGCGGGAACACAGATACGCAGTATTTT. Protein product: CASSSRTSGNTDTQYF.

The chain couples TRBV10-3 to TRBJ1-2; 9 bases line up with TRBD1. Unmatched junction bases numbered 9, after V lost 2 bases and J lost 5 bases. There are 16 residues in the CDR3. Germline CDR1 and CDR2: ENHRY and SYGVKD. Here the CDR3 reads CAISEGGTGPGYGYTF. CDR3 DNA sequence: TGTGCCATCAGTGAGGGAGGGACAGGGCCAGGGTATGGCTACACCTTC.